The 31 T cell receptor beta chains listed next were all sequenced from one sample in a study of T cell changes during pregnancy in multiple sclerosis (dated by TCRdb to the late 2010s). The protocol used for the library was the immunoSEQ multiplex PCR assay. TCRdb provides this immuneACCESS table in a form limited to in-frame rearrangements. Some clones are lacking; in checked studies, under half of them reflect an unresolved V gene, and why the rest are absent is not known. The sample records under 85,000 clones, roughly 89% of which are singletons. The top ten clones comprise less than 1.5% of the sample. Here the sequenced sample was peripheral blood, taken in the third trimester of pregnancy. These receptors originate from a female donor in good health, enrolled as a control in a pregnancy study.

DNA for the CDR3: TGTGCCAGCAGTGAAGCGCGGGCTAGCGGGGGCCACGAGCAGTACTTC. It yields the protein CASSEARASGGHEQYF. The rearrangement uses TRBV2 and TRBJ2-7, with TRBD2 matching 10 bases. The J segment lost 5 bases and the V segment lost 0 bases, leaving 7 bases of the junction unmatched. In germline, CDR1 is SNHLY, CDR2 FYNNEI. There are 16 residues in the CDR3.

The genes are TRBV28 and TRBJ1-6; the D gene is possibly TRBD1 (5 bases). The germline V gene has CDR1 MDHEN and CDR2 SYDVKM. The ends were cut back, 6 bases at V and 0 bases at J, with 12 bases in the middle. The CDR3 extends over 16 amino acids. CDR3: CASSQTVGSYNSPLHF. The CDR3 nucleotides are TGTGCCAGCAGCCAGACAGTCGGCTCCTATAATTCACCCCTCCACTTT. Full variable domain (outside the CDR3, taken from reference TRBV28 and TRBJ1-6): DVKVTQSSRYLVKRTGEKVFLECVQDMDHENMFWYRQDPGLGLRLIYFSYDVKMKEKGDIPEGYSVSREKKERFSLILESASTNQTSMYLCASSQTVGSYNSPLHFGNGTRLTVT.

The chain is built from TRBV27 and TRBJ1-1; TRBD1 is a possible D gene (6 bases). CDR3 length: 14 amino acids. Germline CDR1 is MNHEY and CDR2 is SMNVEV (reference sequence). Trimming removed 2 bases from V and 1 base from J, with 8 bases in between. CDR3 residues: CASSLGQQNTEAFF. CDR3 in DNA: TGTGCCAGCAGTTTAGGACAGCAGAACACTGAAGCTTTCTTT.

This chain connects TRBV5-1 to TRBJ2-2, with 9 bases lining up with TRBD1. The CDR3 loop spans 17 amino acids. Germline CDR1 SGHRS, CDR2 YFSETQ. After removal of 0 bases from V and 1 base from J, the junction contained 4 bases not matched to a gene. This chain's CDR3 is CASSLGPGQGNTGELFF. The DNA for the CDR3 is TGCGCCAGCAGCTTGGGCCCGGGACAGGGGAACACCGGGGAGCTGTTTTTT.

The rearrangement uses TRBV6-5 and TRBJ1-2, with D possibly being TRBD1 (5 bases). V was cut by 8 bases and J by 8 bases, with 15 bases left in between. The CDR3 runs to 12 residues. Germline V lookup: CDR1 MNHEY, CDR2 SVGAGI. Here the CDR3 reads CASSKGVGGYTF. CDR3 sequence (DNA): TGTGCCAGCTCCAAAGGGGTGGGAGGCTACACCTTC.

V usage is TRBV28 and J usage is TRBJ1-2, with 9 positions matching TRBD1. The CDR3 contains 15 residues. The germline gives CDR1 MDHEN, CDR2 SYDVKM. J gave up 4 bases and V 7 bases, and 10 bases lay outside the gene matches. This chain's CDR3 is CASNMRTGAGYGYTF. CDR3 DNA sequence: TGTGCCAGCAACATGCGGACAGGGGCAGGCTATGGCTACACCTTC.

The chain joins TRBV27 to TRBJ1-2, with 7 nucleotides matching TRBD1. This CDR3 has 15 amino acids. Germline V gives CDR1 MNHEY, CDR2 SMNVEV (reference sequence). J lost 0 bases, V lost 5 bases, and 6 bases had no gene match. DNA of the CDR3: TGTGCCAGCAGTCCATGGGACAGTTCTAACTATGGCTACACCTTC. Residues: CASSPWDSSNYGYTF.

This chain joins TRBV18 and TRBJ1-1; 10 bases are a match to TRBD1. CDR3 length: 16 residues. Germline loops: CDR1 KGHSH, CDR2 LQKENI. The J segment lost 0 bases and the V segment lost 1 base, leaving 2 bases of the junction unmatched. CDR3 region: CASSPRQGAVNTEAFF. In DNA form, the CDR3 reads TGTGCCAGCTCACCACGACAGGGGGCAGTGAACACTGAAGCTTTCTTT.

V gene TRBV9 combines with J gene TRBJ1-6; D ambiguous. The V gene lost 6 bases and the J gene lost 7 bases, with 11 bases spanning the gap. The CDR3 length is 13 residues. Per germline, CDR1 SGDLS and CDR2 YYNGEE. DNA for the CDR3: TGTGCCAGCACTCTAAACCCGAATTCACCCCTCCACTTT. This encodes CASTLNPNSPLHF.

J is TRBJ1-1 and V is TRBV6-5; D might be TRBD1 (6 bases). The length of the CDR3 is 14 residues. Germline CDR1 and CDR2: MNHEY and SVGAGI. V lost 0 bases and J lost 7, with 12 bases in between. The CDR3 region is CASSYSSRGNEAFF. Here the CDR3 DNA reads TGTGCCAGCAGTTACTCCTCGAGGGGGAATGAAGCTTTCTTT.

The CDR3 here is CASRLGGGEDTEAFF. The CDR3 DNA sequence: TGTGCCAGCAGATTGGGTGGGGGCGAGGACACTGAAGCTTTCTTT. This chain links TRBV28 with TRBJ1-1, with D possibly matching TRBD1 (6 bases). Trimming removed 6 bases from V and 3 bases from J, with 17 bases in between. The CDR3 sequence is 15 residues long. The V gene's germline CDR1 is MDHEN and CDR2 SYDVKM.

The chain links TRBV5-6 to TRBJ2-3, with 9 bases lining up with TRBD2. Germline V gene lookup returns CDR1 SGHDT and CDR2 YYEEEE. The CDR3 consists of 14 residues. After removal of 4 bases from V and 5 bases from J, the junction contained 5 bases not matched to a gene. CDR3 sequence reads: CASSAGGGIDTQYF. The DNA of the CDR3 is TGTGCCAGCAGCGCGGGGGGGGGCATAGATACGCAGTATTTT.

The chain carries TRBV25-1 and TRBJ2-3; weak D call: TRBD1 (5 bases). The V and J ends lost 5 bases and 5 bases respectively, with 17 bases between them. Germline loops: CDR1 MGHDK, CDR2 SYGVNS. The CDR3 extends over 15 amino acids. CDR3 in amino acids: CASSTPLTGGDTQYF. The CDR3 nucleotides are TGTGCCAGCAGTACTCCCCTTACAGGCGGAGATACGCAGTATTTT.

This rearrangement joins TRBV10-3 to TRBJ1-1; perhaps TRBD1 as D (5 bases). V was cut by 7 bases and J by 0 bases, with 9 bases left in between. This CDR3 region has 13 residues. Germline loops: CDR1 ENHRY, CDR2 SYGVKD. CDR3: CAIMRQMNTEAFF. The CDR3 bases are TGTGCCATCATGAGACAGATGAACACTGAAGCTTTCTTT.

CDR3 in amino acids: CASSIGPDSSYGYTF. DNA for the CDR3: TGTGCCAGTAGTATAGGTCCGGACAGCTCATATGGCTACACCTTC. The V and J genes are TRBV19 and TRBJ1-2; perhaps TRBD1 as D (6 bases). V was pared by 1 base and J by 5 bases, with 14 bases between. The length of the CDR3 is 15 residues. Germline-derived CDR1 and CDR2 are LNHDA and SQIVND (reference sequence).

The CDR3 sequence: CALDGGSSYNSPLHF. In DNA form, the CDR3 reads TGTGCCTTGGATGGGGGGAGCTCCTATAATTCACCCCTCCACTTT. The chain uses TRBV30 and TRBJ1-6; maybe TRBD1 (5 bases). The CDR3 consists of 15 residues. Between the trimmed V and J ends, which lost 7 bases and 0 bases, there was a span of 13 bases. Looked up from germline, CDR1 is GTSNPN and CDR2 is SVGIG (reference sequence).

V is TRBV7-9 and J is TRBJ1-1, with D possibly being TRBD1 (5 bases). Per the germline V gene, CDR1 is SEHNR and CDR2 is FQNEAQ (reference sequence). CDR3 length: 13 residues. The V end lost 3 bases, the J end lost 5 bases, and 10 bases lay between the germline ends. For the CDR3, the DNA is TGTGCCAGCAGCTTTGGACACACGACTGAAGCTTTCTTT. This sequence encodes CASSFGHTTEAFF.

This clone has only one observation. The rearrangement uses TRBV5-6 and TRBJ2-7, with D maybe TRBD2 (5 bases). The length of the CDR3 is 17 residues. Trimming cost V 6 bases and J 0 bases, with 22 bases left between them. Germline V gene sequence: CDR1 SGHDT, CDR2 YYEEEE. The CDR3 sequence is CASTPVRRLGSSYEQYF. In nucleotides, the CDR3 is TGTGCCAGCACCCCCGTCCGGCGACTGGGGAGCTCCTACGAGCAGTACTTC.

J is TRBJ1-1 and V is TRBV5-1; 8 bases are a match to TRBD1. The CDR3 runs 17 residues. After removal of 0 bases from V and 5 bases from J, the junction contained 12 bases not matched to a gene. Germline assignment: CDR1 SGHRS and CDR2 YFSETQ. The CDR3 DNA follows: TGCGCCAGCAGCTTGGGACAGGGGTCTCGAACAAGGACTGAAGCTTTCTTT. This codes for CASSLGQGSRTRTEAFF. The variable domain in full, completed from reference TRBV5-1 and TRBJ1-1, reads KAGVTQTPRYLIKTRGQQVTLSCSPISGHRSVSWYQQTPGQGLQFLFEYFSETQRNKGNFPGRFSGRQFSNSRSEMNVSTLELGDSALYLCASSLGQGSRTRTEAFFGQGTRLTVV.

This chain joins TRBV29-1 and TRBJ2-7; TRBD1 agrees at 9 bases. Per the germline V gene, CDR1 is SQVTM and CDR2 is ANQGSEA. The CDR3 is made up of 13 amino acids. Trimming took 7 bases from V and 5 from J; bases not matched to a gene: 9. Here the CDR3 reads CSAVGQGGHEQYF. CDR3 in DNA: TGCAGCGCCGTGGGACAGGGAGGCCACGAGCAGTACTTC.

The chain employs TRBV6-5 and TRBJ2-1; 7 bases map to TRBD1. There are 16 residues in the CDR3. V trimming: 0 bases; J trimming: 8 bases; junction bases outside the gene matches: 10. CDR1 is MNHEY, CDR2 SVGAGI, per germline. CDR3 loop: CASSYSIRGLGDEQFF. The CDR3 DNA reads as TGTGCCAGCAGTTACTCGATAAGGGGGCTGGGTGATGAGCAGTTCTTC.

The rearrangement uses TRBV28 and TRBJ1-2, with 7 bases fitting TRBD1. This CDR3 comprises 14 residues. J gave up 0 bases and V 10 bases, and 8 bases lay outside the gene matches. Germline V gives CDR1 MDHEN, CDR2 SYDVKM. CDR3 loop: CATNTGASNYGYTF. CDR3 sequence (DNA): TGTGCCACCAATACAGGGGCCTCTAACTATGGCTACACCTTC.

The chain is built from TRBV5-5 and TRBJ2-5; D gene unclear. V shed 0 bases and J shed 4 bases, with 16 bases lying between them. The V gene's germline CDR1 is SGHKS and CDR2 YYEKEE (reference sequence). CDR3 length equals 16 residues. As DNA, the CDR3 is TGTGCCAGCAGCTTGGATTCGCCCAGGATGAGAGAGACCCAGTACTTC. Its translation is CASSLDSPRMRETQYF.

The chain combines TRBV5-1 with TRBJ2-1; TRBD2 matches at 9 bases. This CDR3 is built from 18 residues. Germline-derived CDR1 and CDR2 are SGHRS and YFSETQ. V gave up 2 bases and J gave up 5 bases; unmatched junction bases: 14. This CDR3 reads CASSFGLATSPYDNEQFF. The CDR3 nucleotides are TGCGCCAGCAGCTTCGGACTAGCGACTAGTCCATACGACAATGAGCAGTTCTTC.

The J gene is TRBJ2-2, the V gene TRBV5-1; TRBD1 matches 8 bases. Per the germline V gene, CDR1 is SGHRS and CDR2 is YFSETQ. J gave up 1 base and V 3 bases, and 5 bases lay outside the gene matches. There are 16 residues in the CDR3. The CDR3: CASSSSGTGNTGELFF. As DNA, the CDR3 is TGCGCCAGCAGCTCTTCCGGGACAGGGAACACCGGGGAGCTGTTTTTT.

V is TRBV28 and J is TRBJ1-2, with a tentative D call TRBD1 (6 bases). In germline, CDR1 is MDHEN, CDR2 SYDVKM. V was clipped by 5 bases and J by 1 base, with 11 bases between them. The CDR3 totals 14 residues. The CDR3 region is CASSSQGINYGYTF. The CDR3 DNA is TGTGCCAGCAGTAGTCAGGGGATTAACTATGGCTACACCTTC.

This clone was found once. The gene calls are TRBV15 and TRBJ2-2; D is ambiguous. CDR1 and CDR2 (germline): LNHNV, YYDKDF (reference sequence). V was shortened by 5 bases and J by 5 bases, with 6 bases between the two germline ends. The CDR3 totals 12 residues. CDR3 protein: CATSAITGELFF. CDR3 in DNA: TGTGCCACCAGCGCTATAACCGGGGAGCTGTTTTTT.

The chain has TRBV7-8 and TRBJ1-1; 9 positions agree with TRBD1. The trim removed 5 bases at V and 4 bases at J, leaving 14 bases unmatched. Germline values: CDR1 SGHVS, CDR2 FQNEAQ. The CDR3 has 17 amino acids. The CDR3 region has the DNA TGTGCCAGCAGCACAACCGGGACAGGGATCCGCGGCACTGAAGCTTTCTTT. This gives the protein CASSTTGTGIRGTEAFF. Full variable domain (missing parts from reference TRBV7-8 and TRBJ1-1): GAGVSQSPRYKVAKRGQDVALRCDPISGHVSLFWYQQALGQGPEFLTYFQNEAQLDKSGLPSDRFFAERPEGSVSTLKIQRTQQEDSAVYLCASSTTGTGIRGTEAFFGQGTRLTVV.

The chain links TRBV19 to TRBJ2-7; 8 bases agree with TRBD2. V dropped 3 bases and J dropped 3; count of bases not matched to a gene: 4. Germline-derived CDR1 and CDR2 are LNHDA and SQIVND (reference sequence). The CDR3 has 14 amino acids. This CDR3 reads CASSIRGGVYEQYF. Written as DNA, the CDR3 is TGTGCCAGTAGTATTCGGGGGGGCGTCTACGAGCAGTACTTC.

V usage is TRBV5-1 and J usage is TRBJ2-2; maybe TRBD2 (5 bases). Per the germline V gene, CDR1 is SGHRS and CDR2 is YFSETQ. The germline V and J ends were trimmed by 4 bases and 5 bases, with 9 bases remaining between them. There are 13 residues in the CDR3. This CDR3 is CASSPSWTGELFF. The CDR3 DNA sequence: TGCGCCAGCAGCCCTAGCTGGACCGGGGAGCTGTTTTTT.

The chain combines TRBV9 with TRBJ2-2, with D possibly matching TRBD2 (6 bases). Germline assignment: CDR1 SGDLS and CDR2 YYNGEE. This CDR3 is built from 16 residues. V was clipped by 1 base and J by 3 bases, with 13 bases between them. CDR3 residues: CASSVSLASYTGELFF. The CDR3 DNA sequence: TGTGCCAGCAGCGTATCCCTAGCGTCCTACACCGGGGAGCTGTTTTTT.